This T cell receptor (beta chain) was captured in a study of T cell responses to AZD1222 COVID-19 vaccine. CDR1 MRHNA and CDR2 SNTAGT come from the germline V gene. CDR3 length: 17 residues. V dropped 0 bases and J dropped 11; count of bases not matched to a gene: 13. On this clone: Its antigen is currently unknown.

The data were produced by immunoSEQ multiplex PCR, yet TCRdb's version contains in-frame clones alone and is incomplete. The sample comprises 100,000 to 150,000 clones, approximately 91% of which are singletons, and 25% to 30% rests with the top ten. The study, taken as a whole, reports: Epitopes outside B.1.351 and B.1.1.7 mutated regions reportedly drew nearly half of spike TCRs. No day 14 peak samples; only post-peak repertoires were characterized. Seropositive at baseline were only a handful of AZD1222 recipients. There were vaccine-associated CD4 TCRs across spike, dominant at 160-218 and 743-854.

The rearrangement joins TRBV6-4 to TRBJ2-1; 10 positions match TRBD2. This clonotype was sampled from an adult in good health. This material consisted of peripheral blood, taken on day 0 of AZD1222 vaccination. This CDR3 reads CASSDSALAGGRTKQFF. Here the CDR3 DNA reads TGTGCCAGCAGTGACTCGGCATTAGCGGGAGGTAGAACAAAGCAGTTCTTC.